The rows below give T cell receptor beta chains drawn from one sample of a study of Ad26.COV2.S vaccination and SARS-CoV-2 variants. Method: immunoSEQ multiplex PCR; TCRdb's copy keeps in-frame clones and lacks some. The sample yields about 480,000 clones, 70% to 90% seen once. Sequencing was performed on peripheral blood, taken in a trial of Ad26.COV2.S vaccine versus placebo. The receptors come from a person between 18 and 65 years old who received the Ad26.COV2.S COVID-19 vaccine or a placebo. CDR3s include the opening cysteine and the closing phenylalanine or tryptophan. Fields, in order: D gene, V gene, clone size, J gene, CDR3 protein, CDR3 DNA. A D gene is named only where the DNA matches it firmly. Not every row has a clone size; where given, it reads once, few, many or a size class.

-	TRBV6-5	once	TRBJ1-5	CASRTQGAGQPQHF	TGTGCCAGCAGAACACAGGGAGCGGGTCAGCCCCAGCATTTT
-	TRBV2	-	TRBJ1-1	CASSPPYQQRLF	TGTGCCAGCAGCCCCCCTTATCAACAGCGGCTCTTT
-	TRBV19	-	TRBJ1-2	CASSITGLRHGYTF	TGTGCCAGTAGTATTACGGGGCTTCGCCACGGCTACACCTTC
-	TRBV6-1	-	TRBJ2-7	CASSEAGSYEQYF	TGTGCCAGCAGTGAAGCTGGCTCCTACGAGCAGTACTTC
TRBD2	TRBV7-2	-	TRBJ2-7	CASSLTSGYEQYF	TGTGCCAGCAGCTTAACTAGCGGGTACGAGCAGTACTTC
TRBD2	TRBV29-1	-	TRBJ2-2	CSVAPGLAGGRSGELFF	TGCAGCGTTGCCCCCGGGCTAGCGGGAGGCCGGTCCGGGGAGCTGTTTTTT
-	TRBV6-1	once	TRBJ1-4	CASSEIVRGGFGEKLFF	TGTGCCAGCAGTGAAATAGTGAGAGGAGGGTTTGGTGAAAAACTGTTTTTT
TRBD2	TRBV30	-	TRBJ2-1	CARTGTSGSNEQFF	TGTGCCAGAACGGGGACTAGCGGGAGCAATGAGCAGTTCTTC
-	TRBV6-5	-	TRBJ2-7	CASSRRTEVTEQYF	TGTGCCAGCAGCCGGCGGACGGAAGTTACCGAGCAGTACTTC
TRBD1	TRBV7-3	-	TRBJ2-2	CASSPRPGTGGLFGELFF	TGTGCCAGCAGCCCAAGACCCGGGACAGGGGGCCTTTTTGGGGAGCTGTTTTTT
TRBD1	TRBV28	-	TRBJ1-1	CASSSQGPTEAFF	TGTGCCAGCAGTTCACAGGGGCCCACTGAAGCTTTCTTT
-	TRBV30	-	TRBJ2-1	CAWIGGEQFF	TGTGCCTGGATTGGGGGTGAGCAGTTCTTC
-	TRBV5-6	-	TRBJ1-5	CASSSGQLSNQPQHF	TGTGCCAGCAGCTCGGGACAACTTAGCAATCAGCCCCAGCATTTT
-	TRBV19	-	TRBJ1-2	CASRDLMTGANYGYTF	TGTGCCAGTAGGGACCTGATGACAGGAGCTAACTATGGCTACACCTTC
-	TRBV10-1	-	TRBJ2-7	CASSERRKVYSYEQYF	TGCGCCAGCAGTGAGAGGAGAAAGGTTTACTCCTACGAGCAGTACTTC
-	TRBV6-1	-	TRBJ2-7	CASSEAREPYEQYF	TGTGCCAGCAGTGAAGCACGGGAACCCTACGAGCAGTACTTC
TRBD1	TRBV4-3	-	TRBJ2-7	CASSQDRRTGELSF	TGCGCCAGCAGCCAAGACCGAAGGACAGGGGAACTCTCCTTC
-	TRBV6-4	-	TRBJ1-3	CASLPPSDSGNTIYF	TGTGCCAGCCTCCCCCCGTCCGACTCTGGAAACACCATATATTTT
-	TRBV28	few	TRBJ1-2	CASSPLGGDHPGYTF	TGTGCCAGCAGTCCTCTAGGAGGGGATCACCCTGGCTACACCTTC
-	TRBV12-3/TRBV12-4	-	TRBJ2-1	CASSRDRREQFF	TGTGCCAGCAGTCGCGACAGGAGAGAGCAGTTCTTC
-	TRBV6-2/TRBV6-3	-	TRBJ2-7	CASSVLTVIDEQYF	TGTGCCAGCAGCGTACTGACTGTTATTGACGAGCAGTACTTC
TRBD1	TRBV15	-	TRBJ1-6	CATSRGGRQGVNSPLHF	TGTGCCACCAGCAGAGGAGGTAGACAGGGGGTTAATTCACCCCTCCACTTT
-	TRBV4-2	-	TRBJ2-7	CASSQARGGATYEQYF	TGTGCCAGCAGCCAGGCCAGGGGCGGCGCAACCTACGAGCAGTACTTC
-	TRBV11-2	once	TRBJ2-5	CASTPSAVFETQYF	TGTGCCAGCACCCCTTCAGCGGTCTTTGAGACCCAGTACTTC
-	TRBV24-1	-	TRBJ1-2	CATSDSGGYGYTF	TGTGCCACCAGTGATTCCGGGGGGTACGGCTACACCTTC
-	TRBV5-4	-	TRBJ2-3	CASSTTGTTDTQYF	TGTGCCAGCAGCACGACCGGGACAACAGATACGCAGTATTTT
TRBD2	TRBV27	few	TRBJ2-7	CASSPLPLAGGLKTYEQYF	TGTGCCAGCAGTCCGCTTCCTCTAGCGGGAGGATTAAAAACCTACGAGCAGTACTTC
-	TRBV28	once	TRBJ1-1	CASRGLGPLQAFF	TGTGCCAGCCGGGGGTTGGGACCGCTTCAAGCTTTCTTT
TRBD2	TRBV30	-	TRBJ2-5	CAWSVMAGVGETQYF	TGTGCCTGGAGTGTAATGGCGGGAGTAGGAGAGACCCAGTACTTC
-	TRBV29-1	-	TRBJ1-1	CSVEEGWTLNTEAFF	TGCAGCGTTGAAGAAGGTTGGACATTGAACACTGAAGCTTTCTTT
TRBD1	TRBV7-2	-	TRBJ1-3	CASSLERQGRLSGNTIYF	TGTGCCAGCAGCTTAGAACGACAGGGGCGCCTCTCTGGAAACACCATATATTTT
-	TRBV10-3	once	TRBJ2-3	CAISAPGRTDTQYF	TGTGCCATCAGTGCCCCAGGGAGGACAGATACGCAGTATTTT
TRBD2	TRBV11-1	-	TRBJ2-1	CASSYSGRIGEQFF	TGTGCCAGCAGCTATAGCGGGAGAATCGGTGAGCAGTTCTTC
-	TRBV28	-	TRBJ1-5	CASSLSAGNQPQHF	TGTGCCAGCAGTTTATCGGCGGGTAATCAGCCCCAGCATTTT
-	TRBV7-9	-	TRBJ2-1	CASSPPGVDEQFF	TGTGCCAGCAGCCCGCCAGGGGTAGATGAGCAGTTCTTC
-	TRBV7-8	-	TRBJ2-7	CASSLRRGNRVWDEQYF	TGTGCCAGCAGCTTAAGACGCGGGAACAGGGTGTGGGACGAGCAGTACTTC
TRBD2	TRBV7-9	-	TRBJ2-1	CASLPGPGGPEVSNEQFF	TGTGCCAGCCTACCAGGTCCGGGAGGGCCTGAGGTATCGAATGAGCAGTTCTTC
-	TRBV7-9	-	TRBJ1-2	CASSSINNYGYTF	TGTGCCAGCAGCTCCATAAACAACTATGGCTACACCTTC
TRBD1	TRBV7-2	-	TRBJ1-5	CASSPGGWQGGQPQHF	TGTGCCAGCAGCCCCGGGGGGTGGCAGGGGGGTCAGCCCCAGCATTTT
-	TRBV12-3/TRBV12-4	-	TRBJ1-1	CASSFSDTEAFF	TGTGCCAGCAGTTTTTCGGACACTGAAGCTTTCTTT
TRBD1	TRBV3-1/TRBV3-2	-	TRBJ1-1	CASSPGGGNTEAFF	TGTGCCAGCAGCCCAGGGGGGGGGAACACTGAAGCTTTCTTT
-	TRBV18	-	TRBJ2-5	CASSPSYQETQYF	TGTGCCAGCTCACCTTCGTACCAAGAGACCCAGTACTTC
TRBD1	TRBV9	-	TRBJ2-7	CASSETDRVLGEQYF	TGTGCCAGCAGCGAGACTGACAGGGTTCTGGGCGAGCAGTACTTC
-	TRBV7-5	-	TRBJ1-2	CASRLGLRNGYTF	TGTGCCAGTCGATTGGGACTGAGGAATGGCTACACCTTC
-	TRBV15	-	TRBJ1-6	CATSRDRLGSPLHF	TGTGCCACCAGCAGGGACCGCCTGGGTTCACCCCTCCACTTT
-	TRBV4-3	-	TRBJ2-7	CASSQEVGQYYEQYF	TGCGCCAGCAGCCAAGAAGTGGGCCAGTACTACGAGCAGTACTTC
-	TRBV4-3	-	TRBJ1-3	CASSQGVTGSGNTIYF	TGCGCCAGCAGCCAAGGAGTTACTGGATCTGGAAACACCATATATTTT
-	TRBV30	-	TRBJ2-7	CAWKGQTGTGLRGQYF	TGTGCCTGGAAAGGTCAAACCGGGACCGGCCTCCGGGGGCAGTACTTC